This T cell receptor (beta chain) is from a study of post-analysis software for immune sequencing data. This clonotype has only a few counts. Its specificity is unknown. Sequencing libraries made from TCR beta cDNA carried unique molecular identifiers. T cells, about 0.95 to 11 million of them, yielded 500,000 or so cDNA molecules. TCRdb re-derived calls from the PCR reads in MiXCR, one entry per CDR3 protein. The sample shows 750,000 to 900,000 distinct CDR3 sequences, around 46% of them seen only once. V was cut by 0 bases and J by 3 bases, with 5 bases left in between. Germline values: CDR1 KGHSH, CDR2 LQKENI. There are 13 residues in the CDR3. Study results and limitations: About five TRBV segments appeared more often in patients than in controls, and TRBV5-6, TRBV5-1 and TRBV20-1 were among these.

The chain has TRBV18 and TRBJ2-5; D remains ambiguous. This receptor was identified in a girl aged 10-17 years with multiple sclerosis. Sequenced input: blood. This CDR3 is CASSPPGKETQYF. CDR3 nucleotide sequence: TGTGCCAGCTCACCACCGGGTAAAGAGACCCAGTACTTC.